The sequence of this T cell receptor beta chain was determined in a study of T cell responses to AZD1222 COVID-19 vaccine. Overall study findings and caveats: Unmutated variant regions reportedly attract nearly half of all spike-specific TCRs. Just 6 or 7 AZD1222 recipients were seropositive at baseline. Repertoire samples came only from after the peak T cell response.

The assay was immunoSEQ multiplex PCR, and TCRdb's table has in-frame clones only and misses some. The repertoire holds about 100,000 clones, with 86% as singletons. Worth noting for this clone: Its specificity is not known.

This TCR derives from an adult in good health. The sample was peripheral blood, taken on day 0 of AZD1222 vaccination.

The CDR3, as DNA: TGTGCCAGCAGGAGGACTAGCGGGAGAGATACGCAGTATTTT. The encoded protein is CASRRTSGRDTQYF. This chain joins TRBV25-1 and TRBJ2-3; 13 bases align to TRBD2. Germline V gene sequence: CDR1 MGHDK, CDR2 SYGVNS. Trimming took 6 bases from V and 5 from J; bases not matched to a gene: 2. This CDR3 has 14 amino acids.